The clone carrying this T cell receptor beta chain showed up many times. These data originate in a study of molecular identifiers for immune sequencing clone quantification. TCRdb used MiXCR to reprocess the PCR reads, holding one entry per CDR3 protein. This sample carries about 640,000 distinct CDR3 sequences, 15% to 20% of them seen once, and the ten largest clones take approximately 0.9%. The CDR3 is 15 amino acids. The germline CDR1 and CDR2 sequences are DFQATT and SNEGSKA (reference sequence). Trimming took off 0 bases at V and 1 base at J, with 12 bases between the two ends. The origin of this receptor is a human donor in good health. Some libraries in this study had Jurkat cell RNA spiked in. Input material: naive CD8+ T cells from blood, with Jurkat cell RNA spiked in. Subset specified: FACS-sorted CD8+CD4-CCR7+CD45RA+ naive T cells. The chain carries TRBV20-1 and TRBJ2-5; possible D gene TRBD2, 6 bases. CDR3 region: CSARDIRESQETQYF. Here the CDR3 DNA reads TGCAGTGCTAGAGATATACGGGAGTCCCAAGAGACCCAGTACTTC.